The source of this T cell receptor (beta chain) is a study of breast tumors, draining lymph nodes, adjacent tissues. Germline-derived CDR1 and CDR2 are MGHRA and YSYEKL. The CDR3 sequence is 16 residues long. Between the trimmed V and J ends, which lost 1 base and 9 bases, there was a span of 18 bases. TCRdb redid the calling of the multiplex PCR reads with MiXCR, one entry per CDR3 protein. The profile covers about 180,000 distinct CDR3 sequences, with 30% to 35% appearing a single time and 3.5% to 4.5% taken by the ten largest. The lymph nodes were axillary draining lymph nodes from breast cancer patients. Many counts were recorded for this clonotype. What it recognizes is unknown. Study outcomes and limitations: Data fit most tumor T cells coming from lymph node, expanding in tumor.

The sequence derives from a female donor with breast cancer. Some clones in this sample may be carry-over from other donors' samples. What was sequenced was axillary lymph node tissue. The J gene is TRBJ2-2, the V gene TRBV4-1; D possibly matches TRBD1 or TRBD2 (5 bases each). The DNA of the CDR3 is TGCGCCAGCAGCCAAGCCGGGACCTCGGATCGGTGGGAGCTGTTTTTT. It yields the protein CASSQAGTSDRWELFF.